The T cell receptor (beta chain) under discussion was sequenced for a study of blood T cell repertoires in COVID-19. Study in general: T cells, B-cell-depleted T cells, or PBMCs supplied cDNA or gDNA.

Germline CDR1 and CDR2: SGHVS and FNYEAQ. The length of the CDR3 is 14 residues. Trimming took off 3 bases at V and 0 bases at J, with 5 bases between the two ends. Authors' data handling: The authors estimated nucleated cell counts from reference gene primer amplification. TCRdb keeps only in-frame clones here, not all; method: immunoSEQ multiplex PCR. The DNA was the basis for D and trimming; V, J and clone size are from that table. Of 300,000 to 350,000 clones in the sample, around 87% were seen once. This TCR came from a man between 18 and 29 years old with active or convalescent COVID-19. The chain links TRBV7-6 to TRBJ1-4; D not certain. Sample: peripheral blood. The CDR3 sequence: CASSFGATNEKLFF. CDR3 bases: TGTGCCAGCAGCTTCGGAGCAACTAATGAAAAACTGTTTTTT.